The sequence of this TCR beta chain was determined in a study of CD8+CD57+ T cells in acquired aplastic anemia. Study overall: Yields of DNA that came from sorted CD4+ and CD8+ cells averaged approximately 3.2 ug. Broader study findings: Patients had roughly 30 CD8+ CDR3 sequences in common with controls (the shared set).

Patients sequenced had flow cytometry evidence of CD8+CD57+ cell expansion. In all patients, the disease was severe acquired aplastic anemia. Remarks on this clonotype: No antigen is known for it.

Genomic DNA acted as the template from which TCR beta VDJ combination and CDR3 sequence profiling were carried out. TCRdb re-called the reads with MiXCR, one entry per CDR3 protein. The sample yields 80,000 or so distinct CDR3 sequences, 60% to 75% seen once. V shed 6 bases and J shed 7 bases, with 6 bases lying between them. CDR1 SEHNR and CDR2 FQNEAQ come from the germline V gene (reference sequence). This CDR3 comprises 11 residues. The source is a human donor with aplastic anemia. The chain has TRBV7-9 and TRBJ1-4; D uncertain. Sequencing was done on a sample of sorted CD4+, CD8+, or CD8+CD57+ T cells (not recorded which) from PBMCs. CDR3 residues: CASSAGEKLFF. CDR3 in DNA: TGTGCCAGCAGTGCGGGTGAAAAACTGTTTTTT. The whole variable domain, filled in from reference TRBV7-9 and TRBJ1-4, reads DTGVSQNPRHKITKRGQNVTFRCDPISEHNRLYWYRQTLGQGPEFLTYFQNEAQLEKSRLLSDRFSAERPKGSFSTLEIQRTEQGDSAMYLCASSAGEKLFFGSGTQLSVL.